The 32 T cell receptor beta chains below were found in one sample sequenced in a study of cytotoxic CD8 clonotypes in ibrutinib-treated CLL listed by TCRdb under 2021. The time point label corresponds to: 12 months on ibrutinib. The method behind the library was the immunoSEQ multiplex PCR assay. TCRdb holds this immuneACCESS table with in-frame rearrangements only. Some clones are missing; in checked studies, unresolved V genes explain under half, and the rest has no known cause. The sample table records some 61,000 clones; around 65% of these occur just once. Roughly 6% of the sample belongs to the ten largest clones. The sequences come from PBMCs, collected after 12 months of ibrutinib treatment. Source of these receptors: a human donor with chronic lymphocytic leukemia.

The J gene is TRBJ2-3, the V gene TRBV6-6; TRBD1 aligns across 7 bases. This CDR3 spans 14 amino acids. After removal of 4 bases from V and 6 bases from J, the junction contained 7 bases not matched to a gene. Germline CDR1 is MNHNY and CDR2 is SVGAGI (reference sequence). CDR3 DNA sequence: TGTGCCAGCAGTTGGACAGGTACTGTGGATACGCAGTATTTT. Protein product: CASSWTGTVDTQYF.

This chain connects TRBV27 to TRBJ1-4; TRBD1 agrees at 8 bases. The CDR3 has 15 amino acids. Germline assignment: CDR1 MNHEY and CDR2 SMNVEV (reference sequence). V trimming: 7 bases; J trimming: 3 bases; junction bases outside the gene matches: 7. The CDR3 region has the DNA TGTGCCAGCAACCCAGGGGGCTCAGCTAATGAAAAACTGTTTTTT. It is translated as CASNPGGSANEKLFF.

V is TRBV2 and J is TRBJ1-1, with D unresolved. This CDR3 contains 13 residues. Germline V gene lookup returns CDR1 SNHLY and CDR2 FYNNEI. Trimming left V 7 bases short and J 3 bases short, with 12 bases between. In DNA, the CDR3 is TGTGCCAGCATTAGGTCGGGGTACACTGAAGCTTTCTTT. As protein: CASIRSGYTEAFF.

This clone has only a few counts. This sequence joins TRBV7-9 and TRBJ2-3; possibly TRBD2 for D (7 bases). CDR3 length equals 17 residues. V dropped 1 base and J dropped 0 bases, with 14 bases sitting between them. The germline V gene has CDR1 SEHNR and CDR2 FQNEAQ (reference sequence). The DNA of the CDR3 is TGTGCCAGCAGCTTAGAAGCCGGGGGGCCCAGCACAGATACGCAGTATTTT. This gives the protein CASSLEAGGPSTDTQYF. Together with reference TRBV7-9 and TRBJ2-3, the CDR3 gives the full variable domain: DTGVSQNPRHKITKRGQNVTFRCDPISEHNRLYWYRQTLGQGPEFLTYFQNEAQLEKSRLLSDRFSAERPKGSFSTLEIQRTEQGDSAMYLCASSLEAGGPSTDTQYFGPGTRLTVL.

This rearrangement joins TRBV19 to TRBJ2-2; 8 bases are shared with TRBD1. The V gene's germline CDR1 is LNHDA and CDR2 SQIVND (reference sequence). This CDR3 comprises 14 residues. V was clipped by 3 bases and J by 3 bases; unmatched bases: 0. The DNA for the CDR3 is TGTGCCAGTAGTATGACAGGGGACACCGGGGAGCTGTTTTTT. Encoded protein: CASSMTGDTGELFF.

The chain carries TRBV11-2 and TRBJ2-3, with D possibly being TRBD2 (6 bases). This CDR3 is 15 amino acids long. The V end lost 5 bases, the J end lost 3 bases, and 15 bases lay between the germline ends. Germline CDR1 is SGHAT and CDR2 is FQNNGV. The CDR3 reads CASSHGPGGTDTQYF. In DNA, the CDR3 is TGTGCCAGCAGCCACGGACCAGGAGGGACAGATACGCAGTATTTT.

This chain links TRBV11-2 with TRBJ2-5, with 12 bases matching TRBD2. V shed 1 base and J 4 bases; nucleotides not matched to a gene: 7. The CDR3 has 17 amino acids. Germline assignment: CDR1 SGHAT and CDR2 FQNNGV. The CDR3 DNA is TGTGCCAGCAGCTTAGGACTAGCGGGGGAGATCGGAGAGACCCAGTACTTC. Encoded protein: CASSLGLAGEIGETQYF.

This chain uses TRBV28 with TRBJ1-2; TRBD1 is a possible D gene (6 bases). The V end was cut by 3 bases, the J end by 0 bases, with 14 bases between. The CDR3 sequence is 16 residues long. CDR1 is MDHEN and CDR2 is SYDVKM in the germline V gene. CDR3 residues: CASSFRGARSNYGYTF. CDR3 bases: TGTGCCAGCAGTTTCCGGGGGGCTAGGTCTAACTATGGCTACACCTTC.

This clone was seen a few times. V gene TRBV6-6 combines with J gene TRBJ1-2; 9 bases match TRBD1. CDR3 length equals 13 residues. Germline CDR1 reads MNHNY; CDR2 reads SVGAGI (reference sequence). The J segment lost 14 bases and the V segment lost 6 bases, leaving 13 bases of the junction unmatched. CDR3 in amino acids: CASSRLTGGAGTF. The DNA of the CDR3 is TGTGCCAGCAGCCGACTTACAGGGGGCGCCGGAACCTTC.

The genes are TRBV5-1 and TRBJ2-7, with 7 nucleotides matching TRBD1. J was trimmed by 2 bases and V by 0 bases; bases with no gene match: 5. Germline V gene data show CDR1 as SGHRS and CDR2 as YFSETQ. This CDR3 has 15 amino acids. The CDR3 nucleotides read TGCGCCAGCAGCTTGGATACAGGGGTCACCTACGAGCAGTACTTC. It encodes CASSLDTGVTYEQYF. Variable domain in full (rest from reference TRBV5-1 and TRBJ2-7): KAGVTQTPRYLIKTRGQQVTLSCSPISGHRSVSWYQQTPGQGLQFLFEYFSETQRNKGNFPGRFSGRQFSNSRSEMNVSTLELGDSALYLCASSLDTGVTYEQYFGPGTRLTVT.

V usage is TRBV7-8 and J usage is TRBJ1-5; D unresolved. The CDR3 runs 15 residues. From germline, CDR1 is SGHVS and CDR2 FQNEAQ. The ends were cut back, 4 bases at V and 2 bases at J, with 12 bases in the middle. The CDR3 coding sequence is TGTGCCAGCAGCTCCTCGACACAAGGCAATCAGCCCCAGCATTTT. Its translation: CASSSSTQGNQPQHF.

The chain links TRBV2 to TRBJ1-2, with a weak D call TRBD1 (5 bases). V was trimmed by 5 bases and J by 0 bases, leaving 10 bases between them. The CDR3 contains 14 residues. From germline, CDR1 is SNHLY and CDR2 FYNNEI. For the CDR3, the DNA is TGTGCCAGCAGTTCAGGGTTTTCTAACTATGGCTACACCTTC. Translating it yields CASSSGFSNYGYTF.

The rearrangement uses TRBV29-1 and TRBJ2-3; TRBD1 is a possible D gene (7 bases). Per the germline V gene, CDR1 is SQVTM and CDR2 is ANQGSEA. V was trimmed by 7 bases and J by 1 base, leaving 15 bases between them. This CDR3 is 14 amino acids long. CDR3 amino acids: CSASEGQRTDTQYF. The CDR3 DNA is TGCAGCGCTTCGGAGGGACAGCGCACAGATACGCAGTATTTT.

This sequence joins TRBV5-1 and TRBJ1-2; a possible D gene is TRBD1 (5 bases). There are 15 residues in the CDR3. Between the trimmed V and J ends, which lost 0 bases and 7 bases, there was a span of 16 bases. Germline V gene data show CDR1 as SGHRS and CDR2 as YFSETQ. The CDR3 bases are TGCGCCAGCAGCTTGGGACAGCGGTGGGGAGCTGGCTACACCTTC. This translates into CASSLGQRWGAGYTF.

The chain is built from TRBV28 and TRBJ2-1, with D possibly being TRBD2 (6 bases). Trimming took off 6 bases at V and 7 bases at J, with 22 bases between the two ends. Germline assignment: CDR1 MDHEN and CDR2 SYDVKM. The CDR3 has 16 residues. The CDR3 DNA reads TGTGCCAGCAGCCGAACGTACGGACTAACGGGGAATGAGCAGTTCTTC. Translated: CASSRTYGLTGNEQFF.

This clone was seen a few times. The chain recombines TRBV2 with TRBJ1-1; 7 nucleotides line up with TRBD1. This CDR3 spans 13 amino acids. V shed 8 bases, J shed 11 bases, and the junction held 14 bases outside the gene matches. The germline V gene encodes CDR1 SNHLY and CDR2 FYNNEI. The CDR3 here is CASARGQDGVAFF. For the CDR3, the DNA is TGTGCCAGCGCTCGAGGACAGGACGGCGTGGCTTTCTTT.

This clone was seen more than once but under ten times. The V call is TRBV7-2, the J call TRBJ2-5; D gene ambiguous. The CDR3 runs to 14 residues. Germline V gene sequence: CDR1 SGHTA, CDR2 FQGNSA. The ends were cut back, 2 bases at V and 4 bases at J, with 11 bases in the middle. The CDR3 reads CASSLFAPSETQYF. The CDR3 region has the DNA TGTGCCAGCAGCTTATTTGCTCCCTCAGAGACCCAGTACTTC.

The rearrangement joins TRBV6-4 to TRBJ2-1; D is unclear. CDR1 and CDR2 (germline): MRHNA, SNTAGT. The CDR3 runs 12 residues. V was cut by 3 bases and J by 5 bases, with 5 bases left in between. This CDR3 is CASSDRDNEQFF. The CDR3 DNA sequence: TGTGCCAGCAGTGATAGGGACAATGAGCAGTTCTTC.

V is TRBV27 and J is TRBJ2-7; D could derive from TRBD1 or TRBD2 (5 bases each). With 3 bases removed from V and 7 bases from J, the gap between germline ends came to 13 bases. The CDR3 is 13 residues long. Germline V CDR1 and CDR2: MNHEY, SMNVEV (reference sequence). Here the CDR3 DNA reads TGTGCCAGCAGTTTGCAGGGAGCGGAAGAGCAGTACTTC. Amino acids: CASSLQGAEEQYF.

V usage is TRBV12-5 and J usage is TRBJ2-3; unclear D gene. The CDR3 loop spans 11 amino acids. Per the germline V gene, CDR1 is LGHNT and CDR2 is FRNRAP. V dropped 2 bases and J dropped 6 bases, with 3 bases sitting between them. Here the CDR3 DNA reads TGTGCTAGTGGTTTGAGGGATACGCAGTATTTT. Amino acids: CASGLRDTQYF.

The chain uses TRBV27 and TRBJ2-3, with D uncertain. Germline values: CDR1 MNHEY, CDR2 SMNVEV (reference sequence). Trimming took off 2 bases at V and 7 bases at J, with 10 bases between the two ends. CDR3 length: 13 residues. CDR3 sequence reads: CASSLVQPNTQYF. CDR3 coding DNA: TGTGCCAGCAGTTTAGTGCAGCCAAATACGCAGTATTTT.

The CDR3, as DNA: TGTGCCAGCAGCCGTGAACAGGGGGTAGATGGCTACACCTTC. This translates into CASSREQGVDGYTF. The V gene is TRBV5-6, the J gene TRBJ1-2; 8 nucleotides match TRBD1. This CDR3 is built from 14 residues. V was pared by 4 bases and J by 6 bases, with 8 bases of the junction left unmatched. Germline V gives CDR1 SGHDT, CDR2 YYEEEE.

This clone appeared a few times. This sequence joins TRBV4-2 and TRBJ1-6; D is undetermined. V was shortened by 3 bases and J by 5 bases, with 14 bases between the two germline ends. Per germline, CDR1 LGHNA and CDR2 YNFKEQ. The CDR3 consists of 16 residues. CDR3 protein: CASSQSSSSDNSPLHF. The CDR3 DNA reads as TGTGCCAGCAGCCAGTCGAGTTCGTCCGATAATTCACCCCTCCACTTT.

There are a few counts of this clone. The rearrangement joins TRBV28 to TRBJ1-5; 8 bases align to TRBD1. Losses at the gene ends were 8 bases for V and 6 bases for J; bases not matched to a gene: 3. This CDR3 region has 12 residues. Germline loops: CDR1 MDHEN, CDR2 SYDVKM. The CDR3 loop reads CASWTGIQPQHF. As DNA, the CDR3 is TGTGCCAGCTGGACAGGGATTCAGCCCCAGCATTTT.

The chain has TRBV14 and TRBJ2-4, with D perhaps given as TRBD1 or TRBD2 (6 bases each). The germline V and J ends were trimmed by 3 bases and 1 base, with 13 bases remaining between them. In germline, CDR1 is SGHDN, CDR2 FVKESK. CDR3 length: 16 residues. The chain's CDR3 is CASSHTGTGAKNIQYF. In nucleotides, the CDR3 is TGTGCCAGCAGCCATACAGGGACTGGGGCCAAAAACATTCAGTACTTC.

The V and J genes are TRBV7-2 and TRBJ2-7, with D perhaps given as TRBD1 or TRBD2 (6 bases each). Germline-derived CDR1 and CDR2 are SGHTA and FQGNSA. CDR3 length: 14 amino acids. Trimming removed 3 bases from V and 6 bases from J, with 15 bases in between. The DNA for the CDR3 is TGTGCCAGCAGCTTTCGGGGGCTAGCTGGCGAGCAGTACTTC. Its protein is CASSFRGLAGEQYF.

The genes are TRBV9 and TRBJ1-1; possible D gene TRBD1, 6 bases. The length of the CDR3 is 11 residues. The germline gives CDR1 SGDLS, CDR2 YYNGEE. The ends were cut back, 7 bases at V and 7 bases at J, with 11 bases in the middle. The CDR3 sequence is CASGGEGEAFF. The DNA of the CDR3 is TGTGCCAGCGGGGGCGAGGGTGAAGCTTTCTTT.

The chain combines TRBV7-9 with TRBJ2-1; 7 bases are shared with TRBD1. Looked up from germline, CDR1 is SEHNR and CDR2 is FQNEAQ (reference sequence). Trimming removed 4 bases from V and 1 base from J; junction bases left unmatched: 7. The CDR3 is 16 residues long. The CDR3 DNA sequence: TGTGCCAGCAGCTCCCTTAAGACAGGGTCCTACAATGAGCAGTTCTTC. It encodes CASSSLKTGSYNEQFF.

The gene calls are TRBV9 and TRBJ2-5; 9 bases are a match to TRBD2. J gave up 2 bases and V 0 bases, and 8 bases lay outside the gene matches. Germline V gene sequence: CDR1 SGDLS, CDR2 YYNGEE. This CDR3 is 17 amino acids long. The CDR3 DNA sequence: TGTGCCAGCAGCGTAGAGGCTAGCGGGGCCCTTCAAGAGACCCAGTACTTC. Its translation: CASSVEASGALQETQYF. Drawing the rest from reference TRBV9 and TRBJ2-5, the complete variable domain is DSGVTQTPKHLITATGQRVTLRCSPRSGDLSVYWYQQSLDQGLQFLIQYYNGEERAKGNILERFSAQQFPDLHSELNLSSLELGDSALYFCASSVEASGALQETQYFGPGTRLLVL.

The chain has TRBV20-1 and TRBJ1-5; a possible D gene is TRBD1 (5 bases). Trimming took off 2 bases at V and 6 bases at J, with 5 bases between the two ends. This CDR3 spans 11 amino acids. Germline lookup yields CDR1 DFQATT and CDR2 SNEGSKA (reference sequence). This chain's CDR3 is CSARQGQPQHF. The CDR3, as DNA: TGCAGTGCTAGACAGGGTCAGCCCCAGCATTTT.

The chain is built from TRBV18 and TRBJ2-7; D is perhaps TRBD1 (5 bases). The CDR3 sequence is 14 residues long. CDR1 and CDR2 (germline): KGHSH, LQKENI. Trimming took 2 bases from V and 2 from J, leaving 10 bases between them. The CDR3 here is CASSPYGAPYEQYF. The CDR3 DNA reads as TGTGCCAGCTCACCATATGGGGCTCCCTACGAGCAGTACTTC.

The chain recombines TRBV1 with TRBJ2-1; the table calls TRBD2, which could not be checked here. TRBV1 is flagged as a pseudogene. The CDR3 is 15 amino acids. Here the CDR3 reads CTSSQSGGAYNEQFF. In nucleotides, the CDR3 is TGCACCAGCAGCCAAAGCGGGGGGGCCTACAATGAGCAGTTCTTC.